This T cell receptor beta chain was sequenced for a study of cytomegalovirus exposure and HLA in healthy donors. The PCR was carried out with 60 Vbeta primers and 13 Jbeta primers. Profiling relied on immunoSEQ multiplex PCR, and the TCRdb table lists in-frame clones only, not all of them. The repertoire has around 130,000 clones, approximately 88% of them found once; the top ten carry 0.5% to 0.65%. The length of the CDR3 is 16 residues. Trimming took off 5 bases at V and 3 bases at J, with 19 bases between the two ends. Germline loops: CDR1 ENHRY, CDR2 SYGVKD. The TCR was taken from a woman between 40 and 50 years old in good health and CMV-seronegative. The chain uses TRBV10-3 and TRBJ2-5, with D hard to call. Sequencing was performed on PBMCs. CDR3 loop: CAISPYGSSREETQYF. The CDR3 DNA follows: TGTGCCATCAGTCCCTACGGTTCCTCACGAGAAGAGACCCAGTACTTC.